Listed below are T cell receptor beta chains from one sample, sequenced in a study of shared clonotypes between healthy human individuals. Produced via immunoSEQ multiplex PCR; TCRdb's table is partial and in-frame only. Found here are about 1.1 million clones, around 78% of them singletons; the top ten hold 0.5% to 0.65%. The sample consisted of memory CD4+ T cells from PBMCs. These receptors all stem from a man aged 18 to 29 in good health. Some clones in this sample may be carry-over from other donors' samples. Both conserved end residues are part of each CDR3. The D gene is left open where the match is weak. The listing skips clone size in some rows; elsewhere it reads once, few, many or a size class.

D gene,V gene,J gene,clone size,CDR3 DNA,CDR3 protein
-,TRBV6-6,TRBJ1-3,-,TGTGCCAGCAGTTACATCTCTGGAAACACCATATATTTT,CASSYISGNTIYF
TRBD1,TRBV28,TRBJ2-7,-,TGTGCCAGCAGTCAGGACAGGGGGAAGGGAGAGCAGTACTTC,CASSQDRGKGEQYF
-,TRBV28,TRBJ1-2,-,TGTGCCAGCAGTTTAGGAGGGCTCGCTCACTATGGCTACACCTTC,CASSLGGLAHYGYTF
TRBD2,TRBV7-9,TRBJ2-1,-,TGTGCCAGCCGGAAGACGGGACTAGCCGATGAGCAGTTCTTC,CASRKTGLADEQFF
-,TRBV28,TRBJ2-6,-,TGTGCCACCCGAGAACTTGGCTCTGGGGCCAACGTCCTGACTTTC,CATRELGSGANVLTF
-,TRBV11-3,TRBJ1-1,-,TGTGCCAGCAGCCCCGGGGGCCGGGGCACTGAAGCTTTCTTT,CASSPGGRGTEAFF
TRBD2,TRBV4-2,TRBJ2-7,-,TGTGCCAGCAGCCAAGTGGCGGGAGGGATGAGCTCCTACGAGCAGTACTTC,CASSQVAGGMSSYEQYF
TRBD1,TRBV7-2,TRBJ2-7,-,TGTGCCAGCAGCTCAAGGACAGGGGGCCCCTACGAGCAGTACTTC,CASSSRTGGPYEQYF
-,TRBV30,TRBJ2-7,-,TGTGCCTGGAGGCTCGGGACTCCTTACGAGCAGTACTTC,CAWRLGTPYEQYF
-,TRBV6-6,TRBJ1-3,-,TGTGCCAGCAGTTACGAACGGGGCCAAGCAGGAAACACCATATATTTT,CASSYERGQAGNTIYF
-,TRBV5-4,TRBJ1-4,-,TGTGCCAGCAGCTGGGGCGGTACAACTAATGAAAAACTGTTTTTT,CASSWGGTTNEKLFF
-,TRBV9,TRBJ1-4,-,TGTGCCAGCAGCGTACAAGACAGCAACAATGAAAAACTGTTTTTT,CASSVQDSNNEKLFF
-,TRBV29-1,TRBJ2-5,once,TGCAGCGTTCGATATGTTGGCCTTAGAGAGACCCAGTACTTC,CSVRYVGLRETQYF
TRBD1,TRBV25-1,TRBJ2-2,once,TGTGCCAGCAGTGAACCCAGGGGGCCGAACACCGGGGAGCTGTTTTTT,CASSEPRGPNTGELFF
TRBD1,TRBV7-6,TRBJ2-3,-,TGTGCCAGCAGCGGGACAGGGTCTGCGGATACGCAGTATTTT,CASSGTGSADTQYF
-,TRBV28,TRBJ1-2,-,TGTGCCAGCTCCGGTGGGGGTCTCGTCTATGGCTACACCTTC,CASSGGGLVYGYTF
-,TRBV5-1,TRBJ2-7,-,TGCGCCAGCAGCTCGACACCCCGACAGGGACTGACCTACGAGCAGTACTTC,CASSSTPRQGLTYEQYF
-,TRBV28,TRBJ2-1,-,TGTGCCAGCAGTTTTAGGGTCAATGAGCAGTTCTTC,CASSFRVNEQFF
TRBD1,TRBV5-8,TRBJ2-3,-,TGTGCCAGCAGCCTAGGACAGGGACTCACAGATACGCAGTATTTT,CASSLGQGLTDTQYF
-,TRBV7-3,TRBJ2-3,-,TGTGCCAGCAGCTTAACGTTTGGAGGGGACGCCCCAGATACGCAGTATTTT,CASSLTFGGDAPDTQYF
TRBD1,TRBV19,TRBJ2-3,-,TGTGCCAGTATGGACAGGGTCATAGATACGCAGTATTTT,CASMDRVIDTQYF
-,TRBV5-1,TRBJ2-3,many,TGCGCCAGCAGCTCCTGGACTAGCACAGATACGCAGTATTTT,CASSSWTSTDTQYF
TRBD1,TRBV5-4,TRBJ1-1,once,TGTGCCAGCAGCCCCAAACTAGGGGGCGGCACTGAAGCTTTCTTT,CASSPKLGGGTEAFF
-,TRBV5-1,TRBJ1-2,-,TGCGCCAGCAGCTTGGGGGCAGGCGGGACCTTCGGCTACACCTTC,CASSLGAGGTFGYTF
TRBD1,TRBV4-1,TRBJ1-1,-,TGCGCCAGCAGCCAACCTAGGGACAGTGAAGCTTTCTTT,CASSQPRDSEAFF
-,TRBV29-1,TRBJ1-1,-,TGCAGCGTTGAGAGGGGCAGCTCGAACACTGAAGCTTTCTTT,CSVERGSSNTEAFF
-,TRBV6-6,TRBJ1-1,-,TGTGCCAGCGCCGGTCCGGGGAACACTGAAGCTTTCTTT,CASAGPGNTEAFF
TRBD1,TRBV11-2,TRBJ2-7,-,TGTGCCAGCAGCTTGGAACAGGGGCTCTACGAGCAGTACTTC,CASSLEQGLYEQYF
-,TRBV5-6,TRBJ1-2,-,TGTGCCAGCAGCTTAGACCGAAGACGGTACTATGGCTACACCTTC,CASSLDRRRYYGYTF
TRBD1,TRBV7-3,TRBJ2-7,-,TGTGCCAGCAGCTCGGACAGGGACTCCTACGAGCAGTACTTC,CASSSDRDSYEQYF
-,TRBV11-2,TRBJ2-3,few,TGTGCCAGCAGCCAGGTCTTGGAGAGAAATACGCAGTATTTT,CASSQVLERNTQYF
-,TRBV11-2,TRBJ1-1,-,TGTGCCAGCAGCTTCGGGGGGCTGAACACTGAAGCTTTCTTT,CASSFGGLNTEAFF
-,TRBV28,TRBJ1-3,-,TGTGCCAGCAGGGCTGCTAGCTCTGGAAACACCATATATTTT,CASRAASSGNTIYF
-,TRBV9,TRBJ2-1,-,TGTGCCAGCAGCGTGTCCGGCTACAATGAGCAGTTCTTC,CASSVSGYNEQFF
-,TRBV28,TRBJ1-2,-,TGTGCCAGCAGTTTGGCGGGAGTAGATGGCTACACCTTC,CASSLAGVDGYTF